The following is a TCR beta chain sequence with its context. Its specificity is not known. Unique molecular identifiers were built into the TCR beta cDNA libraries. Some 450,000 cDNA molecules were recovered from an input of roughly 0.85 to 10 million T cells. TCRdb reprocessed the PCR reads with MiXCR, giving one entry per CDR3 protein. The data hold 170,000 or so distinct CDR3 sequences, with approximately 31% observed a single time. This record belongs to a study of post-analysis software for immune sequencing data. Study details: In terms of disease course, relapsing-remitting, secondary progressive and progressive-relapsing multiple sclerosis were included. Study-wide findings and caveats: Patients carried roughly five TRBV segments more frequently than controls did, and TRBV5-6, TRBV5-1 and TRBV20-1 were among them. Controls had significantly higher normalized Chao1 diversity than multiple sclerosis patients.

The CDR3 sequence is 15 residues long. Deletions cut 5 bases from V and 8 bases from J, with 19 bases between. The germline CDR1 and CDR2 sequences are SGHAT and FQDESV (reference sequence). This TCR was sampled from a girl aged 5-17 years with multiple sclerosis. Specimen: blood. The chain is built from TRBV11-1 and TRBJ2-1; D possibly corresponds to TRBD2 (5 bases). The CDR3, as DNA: TGTGCCAGCAGCCGATACGCGAGGGCCGGGGATGAGCAGTTCTTC. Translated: CASSRYARAGDEQFF.